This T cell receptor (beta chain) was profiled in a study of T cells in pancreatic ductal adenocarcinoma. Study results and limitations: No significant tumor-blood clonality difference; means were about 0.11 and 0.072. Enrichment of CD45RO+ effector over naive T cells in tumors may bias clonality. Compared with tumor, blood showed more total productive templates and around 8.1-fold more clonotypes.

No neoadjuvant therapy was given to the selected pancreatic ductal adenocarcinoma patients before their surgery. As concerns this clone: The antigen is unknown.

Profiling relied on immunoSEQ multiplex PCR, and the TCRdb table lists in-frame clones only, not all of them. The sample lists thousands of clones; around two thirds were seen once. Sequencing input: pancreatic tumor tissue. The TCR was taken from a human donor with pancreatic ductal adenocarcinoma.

The DNA of the CDR3 is TGTGCCAGCAGTTTGGGAAGGGGCGGGAGGGGGGAGACCCAGTACTTC. This sequence encodes CASSLGRGGRGETQYF. The chain employs TRBV28 and TRBJ2-5; 9 bases are a match to TRBD2. The CDR3 runs 16 residues. Per germline, CDR1 MDHEN and CDR2 SYDVKM. The trim removed 3 bases at V and 5 bases at J, leaving 10 bases unmatched.